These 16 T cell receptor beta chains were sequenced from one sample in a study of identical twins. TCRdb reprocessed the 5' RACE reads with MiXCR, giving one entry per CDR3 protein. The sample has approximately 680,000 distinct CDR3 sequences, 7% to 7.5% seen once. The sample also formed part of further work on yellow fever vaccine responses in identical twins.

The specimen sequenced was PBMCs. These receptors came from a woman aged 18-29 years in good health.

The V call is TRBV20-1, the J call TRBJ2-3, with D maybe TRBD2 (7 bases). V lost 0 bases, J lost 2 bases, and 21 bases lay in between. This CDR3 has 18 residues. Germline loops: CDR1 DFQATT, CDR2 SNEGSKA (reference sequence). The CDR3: CSARDLGVRGAFTDTQYF. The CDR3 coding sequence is TGCAGTGCTAGAGATCTCGGGGTACGGGGGGCCTTCACAGATACGCAGTATTTT.

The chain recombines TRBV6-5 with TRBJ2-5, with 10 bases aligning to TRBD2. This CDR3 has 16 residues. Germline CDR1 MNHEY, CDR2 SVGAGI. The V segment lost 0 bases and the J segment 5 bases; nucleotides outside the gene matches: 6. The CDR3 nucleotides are TGTGCCAGCAGTTACTCGGCTAGCGGGAGTAGGGAGACCCAGTACTTC. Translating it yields CASSYSASGSRETQYF.

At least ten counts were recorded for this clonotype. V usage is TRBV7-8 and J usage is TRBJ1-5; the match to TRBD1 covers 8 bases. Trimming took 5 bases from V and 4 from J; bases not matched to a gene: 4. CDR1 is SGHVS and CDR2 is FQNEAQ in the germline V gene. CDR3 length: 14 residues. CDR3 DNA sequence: TGTGCCAGCAGCCAAAGACAGGGGAATCAGCCCCAGCATTTT. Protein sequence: CASSQRQGNQPQHF.

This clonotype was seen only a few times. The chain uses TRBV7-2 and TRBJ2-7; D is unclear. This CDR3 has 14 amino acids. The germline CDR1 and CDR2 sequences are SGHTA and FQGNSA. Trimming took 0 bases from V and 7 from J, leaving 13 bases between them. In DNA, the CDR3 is TGTGCCAGCAGCTTAGCGCTATACCAGTGGGAGCAGTACTTC. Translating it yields CASSLALYQWEQYF.

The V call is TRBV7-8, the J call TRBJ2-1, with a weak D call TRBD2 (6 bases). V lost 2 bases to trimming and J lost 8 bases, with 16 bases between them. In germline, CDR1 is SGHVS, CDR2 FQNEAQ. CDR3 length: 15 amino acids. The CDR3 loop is CASSLNRAGLHEQFF. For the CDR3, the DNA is TGTGCCAGCAGCTTAAATAGAGCGGGTCTTCATGAGCAGTTCTTC.

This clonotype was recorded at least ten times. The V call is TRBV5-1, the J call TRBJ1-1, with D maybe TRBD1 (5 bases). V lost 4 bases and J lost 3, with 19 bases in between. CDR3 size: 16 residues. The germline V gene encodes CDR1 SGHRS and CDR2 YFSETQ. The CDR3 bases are TGCGCCAGCAGCATTGGGGTCGCGGGGCGTGACACTGAAGCTTTCTTT. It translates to CASSIGVAGRDTEAFF.

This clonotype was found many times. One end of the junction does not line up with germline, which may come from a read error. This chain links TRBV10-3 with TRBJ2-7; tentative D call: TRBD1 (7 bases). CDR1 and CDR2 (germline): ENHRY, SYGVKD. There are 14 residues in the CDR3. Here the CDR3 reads CAISGQGGTYEHYF. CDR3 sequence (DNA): TGTGCCATCAGTGGGCAGGGGGGTACCTACGAGCATTACTTC.

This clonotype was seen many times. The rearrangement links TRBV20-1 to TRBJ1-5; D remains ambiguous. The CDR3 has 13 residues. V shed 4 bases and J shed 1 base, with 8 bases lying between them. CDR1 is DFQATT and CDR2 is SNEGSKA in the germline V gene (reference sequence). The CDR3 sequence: CSAITNSNQPQHF. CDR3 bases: TGCAGTGCTATCACGAACAGCAATCAGCCCCAGCATTTT.

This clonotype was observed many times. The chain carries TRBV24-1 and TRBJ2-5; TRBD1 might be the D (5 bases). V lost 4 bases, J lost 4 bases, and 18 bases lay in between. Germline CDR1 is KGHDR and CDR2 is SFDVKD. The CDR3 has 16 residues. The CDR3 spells CATSEPGIVGGETQYF. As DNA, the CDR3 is TGTGCCACCAGTGAACCAGGGATCGTAGGTGGAGAGACCCAGTACTTC.

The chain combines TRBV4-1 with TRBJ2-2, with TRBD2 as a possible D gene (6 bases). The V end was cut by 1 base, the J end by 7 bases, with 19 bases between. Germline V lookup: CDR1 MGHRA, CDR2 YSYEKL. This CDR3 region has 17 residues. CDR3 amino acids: CASSQGRDWVGGGELFF. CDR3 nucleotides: TGCGCCAGCAGCCAAGGCCGGGACTGGGTGGGCGGCGGGGAGCTGTTTTTT.

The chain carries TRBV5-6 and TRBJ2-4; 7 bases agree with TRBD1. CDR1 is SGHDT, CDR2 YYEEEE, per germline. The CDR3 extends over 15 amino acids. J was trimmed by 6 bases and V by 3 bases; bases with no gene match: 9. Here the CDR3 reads CASSSLDRDGNIQYF. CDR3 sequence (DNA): TGTGCCAGCAGCTCCCTAGACAGGGATGGAAACATTCAGTACTTC.

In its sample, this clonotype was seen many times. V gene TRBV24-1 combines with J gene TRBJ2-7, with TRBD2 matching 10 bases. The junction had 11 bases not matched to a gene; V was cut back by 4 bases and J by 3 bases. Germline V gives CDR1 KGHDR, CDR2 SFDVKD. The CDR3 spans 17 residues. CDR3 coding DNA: TGTGCCACCAGTGACCGCGGGGCTAGCGGGAGCCTCTACGAGCAGTACTTC. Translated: CATSDRGASGSLYEQYF.

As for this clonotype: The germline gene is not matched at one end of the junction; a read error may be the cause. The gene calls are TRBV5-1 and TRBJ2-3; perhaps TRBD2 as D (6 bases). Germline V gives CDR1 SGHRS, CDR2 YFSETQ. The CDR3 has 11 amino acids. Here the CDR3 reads CARRGGDTQYF. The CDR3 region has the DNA TGCGCCCGCAGAGGAGGGGATACGCAGTATTTT.

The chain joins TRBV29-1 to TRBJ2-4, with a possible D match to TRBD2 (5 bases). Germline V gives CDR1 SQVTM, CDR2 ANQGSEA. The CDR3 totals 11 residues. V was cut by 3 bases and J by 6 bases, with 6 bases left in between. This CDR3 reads CSVERVNIQYF. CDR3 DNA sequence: TGCAGCGTTGAGCGGGTAAACATTCAGTACTTC.

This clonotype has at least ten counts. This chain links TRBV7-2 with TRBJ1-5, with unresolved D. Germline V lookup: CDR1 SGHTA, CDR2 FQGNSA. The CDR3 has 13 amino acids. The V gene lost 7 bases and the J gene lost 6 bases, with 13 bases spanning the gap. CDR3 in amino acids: CASTPVSGQPQHF. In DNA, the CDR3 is TGTGCCAGCACCCCGGTATCTGGTCAGCCCCAGCATTTT.

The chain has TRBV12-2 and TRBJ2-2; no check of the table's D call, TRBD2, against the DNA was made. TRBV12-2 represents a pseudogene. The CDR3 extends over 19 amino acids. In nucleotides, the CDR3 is TGTGGAAGTCGACACGCTATCGGACCAGCTTGGCTAGTAACCGGGGAGCTGTTTTTT. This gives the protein CGSRHAIGPAWLVTGELFF.